This entry lists 7 T cell receptor beta chains sequenced from one sample in a study of glioma-infiltrating T cells after dendritic cell vaccination. Measured with immunoSEQ multiplex PCR; TCRdb has only the in-frame clones, and not every one. Found here are over 65,000 clones, 85% of them singletons; the top ten hold more than 8%. The time point was: after dendritic cell vaccination, including at tumor progression/relapse. The input for sequencing was blood, taken after dendritic cell vaccination. These receptor sequences come from a human donor with glioblastoma.

The chain combines TRBV7-3 with TRBJ2-7; D is undetermined. Trimming stripped 1 base from V and 2 bases from J, with 12 bases between. This CDR3 has 15 residues. Germline CDR1 reads SGHTA; CDR2 reads FQGTGA. CDR3 DNA sequence: TGTGCCAGCAGCTTAAATTGGCGGCCCACCTACGAGCAGTACTTC. Translated: CASSLNWRPTYEQYF.

This rearrangement joins TRBV29-1 to TRBJ1-1; 7 positions match TRBD1. Germline lookup yields CDR1 SQVTM and CDR2 ANQGSEA. This CDR3 is built from 13 residues. The trim removed 1 base at V and 4 bases at J, leaving 3 bases unmatched. The CDR3 DNA reads TGCAGCGTTGAAGGGCAGGGGGGCACTGAAGCTTTCTTT. This gives the protein CSVEGQGGTEAFF.

V and J are TRBV7-6 and TRBJ2-7, with D tentatively TRBD1 (6 bases). The V gene lost 5 bases and the J gene lost 6 bases, with 20 bases spanning the gap. The CDR3 contains 15 residues. Germline V lookup: CDR1 SGHVS, CDR2 FNYEAQ. In DNA form, the CDR3 reads TGTGCCAGCAGCCAAGCCAGCAGGGGATCATTCGAGCAGTACTTC. As protein: CASSQASRGSFEQYF.

This chain connects TRBV13 to TRBJ2-5; perhaps TRBD1 as D (8 bases). V dropped 5 bases and J dropped 4 bases, with 17 bases sitting between them. The CDR3 extends over 15 amino acids. Germline V gene lookup returns CDR1 PRHDT and CDR2 FYEKMQ (reference sequence). The CDR3 coding sequence is TGTGCCAGCAGCCCCGGACAGGGAGGGCCAGAGACCCAGTACTTC. Protein sequence: CASSPGQGGPETQYF.

This chain links TRBV19 with TRBJ1-2; a possible D gene is TRBD1 (6 bases). The CDR3 covers 15 residues. The V end lost 3 bases, the J end lost 6 bases, and 17 bases lay between the germline ends. Germline CDR1 LNHDA, CDR2 SQIVND (reference sequence). Here the CDR3 DNA reads TGTGCCAGTAGTATTCCGGGTCGGGGGGCTAATGGCTACACCTTC. Its protein product is CASSIPGRGANGYTF.

The chain links TRBV5-4 to TRBJ2-7, with 10 nucleotides matching TRBD2. Germline assignment: CDR1 SGHNT and CDR2 YYREEE (reference sequence). V lost 7 bases and J lost 2; bases outside the gene matches: 12. CDR3 size: 16 residues. CDR3 loop: CASGKLLAGITYEQYF. CDR3 sequence (DNA): TGTGCCAGCGGAAAACTACTAGCGGGAATCACCTACGAGCAGTACTTC.

The chain employs TRBV7-6 and TRBJ2-1, with a possible D match to TRBD1 (6 bases). Looked up from germline, CDR1 is SGHVS and CDR2 is FNYEAQ. The CDR3 runs 15 residues. Trimming shortened V by 4 bases and J by 3 bases, and 13 bases separated the two germline ends. This CDR3 reads CASSSPGHHYNEQFF. The CDR3 DNA is TGTGCCAGCAGCTCCCCGGGACACCACTACAATGAGCAGTTCTTC.